The text below deals with one TCR beta chain. Antigen unknown. The data were taken from a study of memory CD4+ T cells and cytomegalovirus serostatus. Study observations and caveats: Suggested: most of the CMV-linked TCR signature lies in CD4+ memory cells.

The sort gate was single viable CD3+CD4+CD8-CD45RO+ cells for memory CD4+ T cells. Serostatus was set by detecting CMV pp150, pp28, p38, p52 IgG. Authors' data handling: After removing out-of-frame reads, 2.3 million or so distinct TCRbeta sequences remained. Only in-frame clones appear in the TCRdb table, and some are missing; sequencing was by immunoSEQ multiplex PCR. That table furnishes V, J and clone size, whereas the DNA furnished D and trimming. This table holds 28,000 or so clones, 76% found once. The receptor's source is an adult in good health and CMV-seronegative. Sequenced input: memory CD4+ T cells from blood.

CDR3 in DNA: TGCGCCAGCAGCTTGGGTCCCAGCTCCTACGAGCAGTACTTC. It translates to CASSLGPSSYEQYF. The rearrangement links TRBV5-1 to TRBJ2-7; D is unclear. This CDR3 is built from 14 residues. The germline gives CDR1 SGHRS, CDR2 YFSETQ. Trimming took 0 bases from V and 0 from J, leaving 7 bases between them.